This T cell receptor (beta chain) was profiled in a study of T cell changes during pregnancy in multiple sclerosis. TCRdb keeps only in-frame clones here, not all; method: immunoSEQ multiplex PCR. The sample records nearly 45,000 clones, roughly 95% being singletons. This CDR3 has 15 amino acids. Germline lookup yields CDR1 SGHRS and CDR2 YFSETQ. Trimming removed 2 bases at V and 8 bases at J, with 14 bases between. V gene TRBV5-1 combines with J gene TRBJ1-6, with a possible D match to TRBD1 (5 bases). The source was peripheral blood, collected in the second trimester of pregnancy. The receptor was isolated from a female donor with multiple sclerosis, enrolled in a pregnancy study. The CDR3 region has the DNA TGCGCCAGCAGCTTAGGAGGGACGGACTATTCACCCCTCCACTTT. Translated, it gives CASSLGGTDYSPLHF.